Each of the 31 T cell receptor beta chains below was sequenced from the same sample in a study of blood T cells in healthy people across ages. For the second PCR, which ran for about 6 to 11 cycles, a sample-barcoded 5' primer and a J-beta primer mix were used. TCRdb passed the 5' RACE reads through MiXCR, listing each CDR3 protein once. Of approximately 780,000 distinct CDR3 sequences in the sample, around 25% were seen once. These data were also reused for a study on T cells of mothers and their children.

Sequencing used blood. These receptors all stem from a boy aged 5-17 years in good health.

The V call is TRBV20-1, the J call TRBJ2-3; D is perhaps TRBD1 (5 bases). V was shortened by 6 bases and J by 4 bases, with 11 bases between the two germline ends. CDR1 and CDR2 (germline): DFQATT, SNEGSKA (reference sequence). This CDR3 has 12 residues. The CDR3 loop is CSAALGADTQYF. CDR3 coding DNA: TGCAGTGCCGCGCTAGGGGCAGATACGCAGTATTTT.

This clonotype was seen only a few times. The genes are TRBV25-1 and TRBJ2-5; TRBD1 matches 9 bases. The end of the DNA fits TRBJ2-1 better, so the J call may be wrong. The CDR3 spans 15 residues. Germline V gene sequence: CDR1 MGHDK, CDR2 SYGVNS. The CDR3 DNA follows: TGTGCCAGCAGTTCCTGGACAGGGGCGAGAGATGAGCAGTTCTTC. This codes for CASSSWTGARDEQFF.

In this sample, this clonotype turned up a few times. The rearrangement joins TRBV28 to TRBJ2-1; no clear D. The length of the CDR3 is 14 residues. CDR1 is MDHEN and CDR2 is SYDVKM in the germline V gene. V shed 5 bases and J shed 5 bases, with 13 bases lying between them. CDR3 bases: TGTGCCAGCAGTCGGTCTCGGGCCCACAATGAGCAGTTCTTC. Translating it yields CASSRSRAHNEQFF. Drawing the rest from reference TRBV28 and TRBJ2-1, the complete variable domain is DVKVTQSSRYLVKRTGEKVFLECVQDMDHENMFWYRQDPGLGLRLIYFSYDVKMKEKGDIPEGYSVSREKKERFSLILESASTNQTSMYLCASSRSRAHNEQFFGPGTRLTVL.

The rearrangement uses TRBV6-2 or TRBV6-3 and TRBJ2-5; the D gene is possibly TRBD1 (5 bases). Trimming cost V 7 bases and J 4 bases, with 16 bases left between them. Per germline, CDR1 MNHEY and CDR2 SVGEGT. The CDR3 sequence is 14 residues long. In nucleotides, the CDR3 is TGTGCCAGCACGGGCGCAGGGTGGACAGAGACCCAGTACTTC. Translated, it gives CASTGAGWTETQYF.

This chain links TRBV30 with TRBJ2-5; D perhaps matches TRBD2 (7 bases). The germline V gene has CDR1 GTSNPN and CDR2 SVGIG (reference sequence). V lost 7 bases and J 2 bases, leaving 11 bases between the germline ends. CDR3 length: 12 amino acids. CDR3 region: CASEGGQETQYF. The CDR3 DNA follows: TGTGCCTCCGAGGGGGGGCAAGAGACCCAGTACTTC.

This clonotype has more than one count but fewer than ten. The chain carries TRBV5-1 and TRBJ2-1, with D maybe TRBD1 (5 bases). The CDR3 runs to 14 residues. The V gene lost 0 bases and the J gene lost 8 bases, with 12 bases spanning the gap. Germline CDR1 reads SGHRS; CDR2 reads YFSETQ. CDR3 sequence reads: CASSLGQNADEQFF. Here the CDR3 DNA reads TGCGCCAGCAGCTTGGGACAGAACGCGGATGAGCAGTTCTTC.

The chain carries TRBV9 and TRBJ1-1; perhaps TRBD1 as D (5 bases). V was clipped by 4 bases and J by 4 bases, with 20 bases between them. Germline-derived CDR1 and CDR2 are SGDLS and YYNGEE. This CDR3 has 16 residues. The CDR3 DNA reads TGTGCCAGCAGCCTCTCCGGGACGCCTCAGGGCACTGAAGCTTTCTTT. Amino acids: CASSLSGTPQGTEAFF.

The chain uses TRBV20-1 and TRBJ2-7; 10 bases fit TRBD1. CDR1 and CDR2 (germline): DFQATT, SNEGSKA (reference sequence). The CDR3 totals 12 residues. The V segment lost 5 bases and the J segment 5 bases; nucleotides outside the gene matches: 3. The CDR3 DNA is TGCAGTGCTGGGGACAGGGGCGACGAGCAGTACTTC. It specifies CSAGDRGDEQYF.

This clonotype has a handful of counts. J is TRBJ2-5 and V is TRBV9, with 9 bases aligning to TRBD2. The CDR3 spans 17 residues. Germline trimming cut 4 bases from V and 7 bases from J; bases unmatched to any gene: 17. CDR1 SGDLS and CDR2 YYNGEE come from the germline V gene. Here the CDR3 reads CASSPFSGGPAPGTQYF. CDR3 DNA sequence: TGTGCCAGCAGCCCTTTTAGCGGGGGCCCAGCGCCCGGGACCCAGTACTTC.

This clonotype was detected only a few times. The chain carries TRBV12-3 or TRBV12-4 and TRBJ2-6; no reliable D call. The CDR3 spans 15 residues. Trimming cost V 6 bases and J 1 base, with 10 bases left between them. CDR3 bases: TGTGCCAGCAGGGTTTTTTCTTCTGGGGCCAACGTCCTGACTTTC. Protein product: CASRVFSSGANVLTF.

The sample holds a few counts of this clonotype. The chain joins TRBV4-2 to TRBJ1-2; unclear D gene. Germline CDR1 LGHNA, CDR2 YNFKEQ. The CDR3 contains 14 residues. V lost 2 bases and J 0 bases, leaving 7 bases between the germline ends. CDR3 residues: CASSQLQTNYGYTF. The CDR3 DNA follows: TGTGCCAGCAGCCAACTTCAAACTAACTATGGCTACACCTTC.

The rearrangement joins TRBV20-1 to TRBJ1-4; 9 bases line up with TRBD1. The CDR3 length is 15 residues. V trimming: 0 bases; J trimming: 8 bases; junction bases outside the gene matches: 7. CDR1 is DFQATT and CDR2 is SNEGSKA in the germline V gene (reference sequence). The DNA for the CDR3 is TGCAGTGCTAGAGATCGAGGACAGGGGAGGGAAAAACTGTTTTTT. Its protein product is CSARDRGQGREKLFF.

The chain couples TRBV7-2 to TRBJ1-1, with D unresolved. Germline V gives CDR1 SGHTA, CDR2 FQGNSA. CDR3 length equals 14 residues. V lost 5 bases and J lost 6, with 16 bases in between. The CDR3 nucleotides are TGTGCCAGCAGCGCGGCGGAGGGTGGCGCTGAAGCTTTCTTT. Its protein is CASSAAEGGAEAFF.

The rearrangement uses TRBV20-1 and TRBJ2-5; D assignment may be TRBD1 or TRBD2 (6 bases each). Germline-derived CDR1 and CDR2 are DFQATT and SNEGSKA (reference sequence). The CDR3 contains 13 residues. Trimming removed 7 bases from V and 5 bases from J, with 17 bases in between. This CDR3 is CSGNGGRGETQYF. The CDR3 DNA reads TGCAGTGGAAACGGGGGCCGGGGTGAGACCCAGTACTTC.

This clonotype was found a few times. The chain uses TRBV20-1 and TRBJ1-4, with 7 positions matching TRBD1. Germline assignment: CDR1 DFQATT and CDR2 SNEGSKA (reference sequence). The CDR3 is 15 residues long. Unmatched junction bases numbered 16, after V lost 7 bases and J lost 8 bases. The CDR3 spells CSGRRRGSGGEKLFF. The CDR3 DNA sequence: TGCAGTGGTAGGCGAAGGGGCTCAGGGGGAGAAAAACTGTTTTTT.

The V gene is TRBV12-3 or TRBV12-4, the J gene TRBJ1-3; 9 bases fit TRBD1. J was trimmed by 0 bases and V by 7 bases; bases with no gene match: 7. The CDR3 is 16 amino acids. The CDR3, as DNA: TGTGCCAGCACCCCTATGGGACAGGGCTCTGGAAACACCATATATTTT. It translates to CASTPMGQGSGNTIYF.

The chain couples TRBV12-3 or TRBV12-4 to TRBJ2-4, with a weak D call TRBD2 (6 bases). The CDR3 is 13 residues long. The V end lost 3 bases, the J end lost 8 bases, and 11 bases lay between the germline ends. CDR3 nucleotide sequence: TGTGCCAGCAGTTTGTGGAGGGAGGACATTCAGTACTTC. Protein product: CASSLWREDIQYF.

The chain employs TRBV20-1 and TRBJ1-2; 9 bases are shared with TRBD1. The trim removed 2 bases at V and 5 bases at J, leaving 6 bases unmatched. The CDR3 runs to 14 residues. Germline loops: CDR1 DFQATT, CDR2 SNEGSKA (reference sequence). CDR3 in amino acids: CSARIRQGDYGYTF. CDR3 DNA sequence: TGCAGTGCTAGAATTCGACAGGGGGATTATGGCTACACCTTC.

This clonotype showed up just a few times. The rearrangement joins TRBV2 to TRBJ2-1; weak D call: TRBD2 (6 bases). Per the germline V gene, CDR1 is SNHLY and CDR2 is FYNNEI. The CDR3 spans 12 residues. The ends were cut back, 6 bases at V and 3 bases at J, with 6 bases in the middle. CDR3: CASRDYYNEQFF. Here the CDR3 DNA reads TGTGCCAGCAGGGACTACTACAATGAGCAGTTCTTC.

This rearrangement joins TRBV28 to TRBJ2-1; 7 nucleotides match TRBD1. Per the germline V gene, CDR1 is MDHEN and CDR2 is SYDVKM. The length of the CDR3 is 16 residues. V trimming: 5 bases; J trimming: 0 bases; junction bases outside the gene matches: 7. The CDR3 reads CASSPTGASSYNEQFF. CDR3 DNA sequence: TGTGCCAGCAGTCCTACAGGGGCCAGCTCCTACAATGAGCAGTTCTTC.

V gene TRBV6-1 combines with J gene TRBJ2-3; TRBD1 agrees at 9 bases. CDR3 size: 15 residues. Trimming at V came to 4 bases and at J to 0 bases, leaving 2 bases not matched to a gene. Germline values: CDR1 MNHNS, CDR2 SASEGT. The CDR3 loop is CASSGGTGSTDTQYF. The CDR3 DNA follows: TGTGCCAGCAGTGGAGGGACAGGGAGCACAGATACGCAGTATTTT.

The table lists this clonotype with a few counts. The rearrangement links TRBV4-1 to TRBJ1-4; unclear D gene. V was trimmed by 1 base and J by 3 bases, leaving 15 bases between them. Germline CDR1 reads MGHRA; CDR2 reads YSYEKL. The CDR3 has 17 amino acids. CDR3 in DNA: TGCGCCAGCAGCCAAGTGGGCAGTCCTCTAGCTAATGAAAAACTGTTTTTT. It is translated as CASSQVGSPLANEKLFF.

In its sample, this clonotype was seen a few times. The chain joins TRBV28 to TRBJ2-5; 9 bases align to TRBD1. The J call may be incorrect, as the DNA end agrees better with TRBJ2-7. The CDR3 is made up of 16 amino acids. Germline-derived CDR1 and CDR2 are MDHEN and SYDVKM. CDR3 amino acids: CASSQLGTGKNHEQYF. Written as DNA, the CDR3 is TGTGCCAGCAGCCAGCTCGGGACAGGGAAAAATCACGAGCAGTACTTC.

As for this clonotype: One end of the junction is discordant with germline, which a read error may explain. The rearrangement joins TRBV14 to TRBJ1-6, with a weak D call TRBD1 (6 bases). Looked up from germline, CDR1 is SGHDN and CDR2 is FVKESK. The CDR3 loop spans 16 amino acids. The CDR3 spells CASSQAGGVAHSPFHF. The CDR3 DNA sequence: TGTGCCAGCAGCCAGGCTGGGGGCGTCGCACATTCACCCTTCCACTTT.

This clonotype has just a few counts. This chain links TRBV7-3 with TRBJ2-5, with D possibly being TRBD1 (5 bases). There are 14 residues in the CDR3. The germline V gene has CDR1 SGHTA and CDR2 FQGTGA. Between the trimmed V and J ends, which lost 5 bases and 2 bases, there was a span of 12 bases. This CDR3 reads CASSGSGLQETQYF. The CDR3, as DNA: TGTGCCAGCAGCGGGTCAGGGCTACAAGAGACCCAGTACTTC.

This clonotype was counted once. The rearrangement joins TRBV11-2 to TRBJ1-1; the D gene is possibly TRBD1 (6 bases). CDR1 SGHAT and CDR2 FQNNGV come from the germline V gene. The CDR3 sequence is 14 residues long. Trimming cost V 1 base and J 10 bases, with 16 bases left between them. CDR3 sequence reads: CASSLGSTGRRAFF. In DNA, the CDR3 is TGTGCCAGCAGCTTAGGATCCACAGGGAGAAGAGCTTTCTTT. The whole variable domain, filled in from reference TRBV11-2 and TRBJ1-1, reads EAGVAQSPRYKIIEKRQSVAFWCNPISGHATLYWYQQILGQGPKLLIQFQNNGVVDDSQLPKDRFSAERLKGVDSTLKIQPAKLEDSAVYLCASSLGSTGRRAFFGQGTRLTVV.

This clonotype was seen more than once but under ten times. V usage is TRBV6-6 and J usage is TRBJ1-1; 7 bases match TRBD1. The V segment lost 2 bases and the J segment 5 bases; nucleotides outside the gene matches: 5. Per the germline V gene, CDR1 is MNHNY and CDR2 is SVGAGI (reference sequence). The CDR3 has 14 amino acids. CDR3 DNA sequence: TGTGCCAGCAGTTACGACAGGGTTGGGACTGAAGCTTTCTTT. Translated: CASSYDRVGTEAFF.

This clonotype was found a few times. The gene calls are TRBV5-1 and TRBJ2-1; a weak D match, TRBD1 (6 bases). Deletions cut 1 base from V and 4 bases from J, with 12 bases between. CDR1 and CDR2 from the germline V gene are SGHRS and YFSETQ. The CDR3 has 15 amino acids. This CDR3 is CASSLKSGDYNEQFF. The CDR3 nucleotides are TGCGCCAGCAGCTTGAAGTCAGGGGATTACAATGAGCAGTTCTTC.

This clonotype was picked up one time. The gene calls are TRBV12-5 and TRBJ2-1, with D possibly TRBD1 on 5 matching bases. The end of the DNA is better explained by TRBJ2-7, so the J call may be wrong. In germline, CDR1 is LGHNT, CDR2 FRNRAP. There are 14 residues in the CDR3. The CDR3 nucleotides are TGTGCTAGTGGTCGACAGTCTCCGAACCACGAGCAGTACTTC. Amino acids: CASGRQSPNHEQYF.

This clonotype was observed a few times. At one end, the junction sequence differs from germline, possibly due to a read error. The V call is TRBV20-1, the J call TRBJ2-1, with unresolved D. This CDR3 has 10 residues. Germline assignment: CDR1 DFQATT and CDR2 SNEGSKA (reference sequence). The CDR3 loop is CSARDPEPFF. The CDR3 region has the DNA TGCAGTGCTAGAGACCCTGAGCCGTTCTTC.

In this sample, this clonotype turned up a few times. V and J are TRBV28 and TRBJ2-2; D ambiguous. V was trimmed by 5 bases and J by 3 bases, leaving 7 bases between them. From germline, CDR1 is MDHEN and CDR2 SYDVKM. CDR3 size: 13 residues. CDR3 residues: CASSPPHTGELFF. In nucleotides, the CDR3 is TGTGCCAGCAGTCCTCCGCACACCGGGGAGCTGTTTTTT.